These 21 T cell receptor beta chains came from one sample sequenced in a study of blood T cell repertoires in COVID-19. Some clones are missing from TCRdb's copy, which holds only in-frame ones; the method was immunoSEQ multiplex PCR. In the table there are around 190,000 clones, about four fifths of which are singletons. The sequenced sample was peripheral blood. The source is a middle-aged woman with COVID-19, enrolled during active disease.

The chain has TRBV10-3 and TRBJ2-7; tentative D call: TRBD2 (6 bases). Per the germline V gene, CDR1 is ENHRY and CDR2 is SYGVKD. V lost 6 bases to trimming and J lost 3 bases, with 9 bases between them. There are 12 residues in the CDR3. The CDR3 bases are TGTGCCATCAGCGGGACTGACTACGAGCAGTACTTC. Translated: CAISGTDYEQYF.

The chain links TRBV4-1 to TRBJ2-1, with 10 bases lining up with TRBD2. Germline lookup yields CDR1 MGHRA and CDR2 YSYEKL. V shed 0 bases, J shed 7 bases, and the junction held 6 bases outside the gene matches. The CDR3 extends over 16 amino acids. CDR3 residues: CASSQEAGGNGNEQFF. CDR3 coding DNA: TGCGCCAGCAGCCAAGAAGCGGGAGGGAACGGGAATGAGCAGTTCTTC.

The V gene is TRBV21-1, the J gene TRBJ2-5; the D call of TRBD2 is as the table states it, not checked on the DNA. TRBV21-1 is annotated as a pseudogene. This CDR3 spans 17 amino acids. DNA of the CDR3: TGTGCCAGCAGCAAAGGGGCCCGGCCTAGCGGGGGGGAGACCCAGTACTTC. Translation gives CASSKGARPSGGETQYF.

The J gene is TRBJ2-7, the V gene TRBV7-2, with a possible D match to TRBD1 (5 bases). The CDR3 covers 15 residues. The V end was cut by 0 bases, the J end by 5 bases, with 14 bases between. Per germline, CDR1 SGHTA and CDR2 FQGNSA. The CDR3 bases are TGTGCCAGCAGCTTAGCGCCCAAGGACACCCACGAGCAGTACTTC. It encodes CASSLAPKDTHEQYF. Together with reference TRBV7-2 and TRBJ2-7, the CDR3 gives the full variable domain: GAGVSQSPSNKVTEKGKDVELRCDPISGHTALYWYRQSLGQGLEFLIYFQGNSAPDKSGLPSDRFSAERTGGSVSTLTIQRTQQEDSAVYLCASSLAPKDTHEQYFGPGTRLTVT.

This chain uses TRBV6-6 with TRBJ2-2; tentatively, D is TRBD1 (8 bases). The CDR3 is 14 amino acids. The germline V gene has CDR1 MNHNY and CDR2 SVGAGI (reference sequence). With 7 bases removed from V and 5 bases from J, the gap between germline ends came to 14 bases. The CDR3 spells CASKTGGVTGELFF. The CDR3 coding sequence is TGTGCCAGCAAAACAGGGGGGGTAACCGGGGAGCTGTTTTTT.

CDR3 region: CASSLAGGPNEQFF. CDR3 coding DNA: TGTGCCAGCAGTCTAGCGGGGGGGCCTAATGAGCAGTTCTTC. The rearrangement joins TRBV6-2 or TRBV6-3 to TRBJ2-1; TRBD2 matches 12 bases. V was pared by 5 bases and J by 7 bases, with 3 bases of the junction left unmatched. In germline, CDR1 is MNHEY, CDR2 SVGEGT. The CDR3 has 14 amino acids.

V is TRBV5-4 and J is TRBJ2-4; 9 positions agree with TRBD2. J lost 5 bases, V lost 0 bases, and 6 bases had no gene match. This CDR3 has 16 residues. CDR1 SGHNT and CDR2 YYREEE come from the germline V gene (reference sequence). Written as DNA, the CDR3 is TGTGCCAGCAGCTTGGGAGCGGGGGGAGGGCAAAACATTCAGTACTTC. Translated: CASSLGAGGGQNIQYF.

This sequence joins TRBV27 and TRBJ1-1; D perhaps matches TRBD1 (6 bases). V lost 3 bases to trimming and J lost 1 base, with 15 bases between them. The germline gives CDR1 MNHEY, CDR2 SMNVEV (reference sequence). The CDR3 spans 16 residues. The CDR3 protein is CASSFQGRVGNTEAFF. Written as DNA, the CDR3 is TGTGCCAGCAGTTTCCAGGGGAGAGTGGGGAACACTGAAGCTTTCTTT.

The chain links TRBV5-5 to TRBJ2-7, with D perhaps TRBD2 (6 bases). CDR3 length equals 13 residues. Looked up from germline, CDR1 is SGHKS and CDR2 is YYEKEE (reference sequence). Trimming left V 0 bases short and J 12 bases short, with 16 bases between. DNA for the CDR3: TGTGCCAGCAGCTTGGAGGCGGGGCTCGGAGGGTACTTC. Translation: CASSLEAGLGGYF.

This rearrangement joins TRBV6-8 to TRBJ1-1, with unresolved D. Trimming removed 5 bases at V and 5 bases at J, with 21 bases between. The length of the CDR3 is 16 residues. The germline V gene has CDR1 MNHGY and CDR2 SAAAGT. The CDR3 reads CASSRAHGPPLTEAFF. DNA of the CDR3: TGTGCCAGCAGTCGTGCTCATGGGCCGCCCTTAACTGAAGCTTTCTTT.

This clone has only one observation. V gene TRBV19 combines with J gene TRBJ1-5, with unresolved D. The germline CDR1 and CDR2 sequences are LNHDA and SQIVND (reference sequence). This CDR3 is 15 amino acids long. Trimming took off 6 bases at V and 4 bases at J, with 16 bases between the two ends. CDR3 protein: CASSIERGPNQPQHF. CDR3 DNA sequence: TGTGCCAGTAGCATTGAGCGAGGGCCGAATCAGCCCCAGCATTTT.

The V gene is TRBV2, the J gene TRBJ2-7; maybe TRBD1 (6 bases). V was trimmed by 8 bases and J by 4 bases, leaving 6 bases between them. Germline V gives CDR1 SNHLY, CDR2 FYNNEI. This CDR3 spans 10 amino acids. CDR3 amino acids: CASQGYEQYF. CDR3 DNA: TGTGCCAGCCAGGGGTACGAGCAGTACTTC.

V and J are TRBV9 and TRBJ2-5; the match to TRBD2 covers 7 bases. The CDR3 length is 13 residues. V gave up 4 bases and J gave up 4 bases; unmatched junction bases: 4. Germline V gene data show CDR1 as SGDLS and CDR2 as YYNGEE. The CDR3 bases are TGTGCCAGCAGCCCAGGGACTACAGAGACCCAGTACTTC. As protein: CASSPGTTETQYF.

The chain links TRBV5-1 to TRBJ1-2; TRBD1 matches at 8 bases. Germline V CDR1 and CDR2: SGHRS, YFSETQ. This CDR3 spans 16 amino acids. The V and J ends lost 3 bases and 6 bases, in that order; junction bases with no gene match: 13. The chain's CDR3 is CASSSGTGGPVDGYTF. CDR3 sequence (DNA): TGCGCCAGCAGCTCGGGGACAGGTGGGCCGGTGGATGGCTACACCTTC.

This clone is a singleton in its sample. The CDR3 here is CASSQVGTPETQYF. For the CDR3, the DNA is TGTGCCAGCAGCCAAGTTGGGACACCAGAGACCCAGTACTTC. V is TRBV14 and J is TRBJ2-5; maybe TRBD1 (6 bases). The CDR3 loop spans 14 amino acids. Germline values: CDR1 SGHDN, CDR2 FVKESK. V lost 1 base and J 4 bases, leaving 10 bases between the germline ends.

The chain is built from TRBV5-4 and TRBJ2-7, with TRBD2 matching over 8 bases. CDR1 is SGHNT, CDR2 YYREEE, per germline (reference sequence). The CDR3 contains 14 residues. V lost 1 base to trimming and J lost 7 bases; unmatched junction nucleotides: 7. The CDR3 region has the DNA TGTGCCAGCAGCTTGACTGGACTAGCCGGGGAGCAGTACTTC. Translation gives CASSLTGLAGEQYF.

The chain links TRBV19 to TRBJ1-2; the match to TRBD1 covers 8 bases. J gave up 5 bases and V 4 bases, and 9 bases lay outside the gene matches. CDR3 size: 15 residues. Germline-derived CDR1 and CDR2 are LNHDA and SQIVND (reference sequence). The CDR3 DNA reads as TGTGCCAGTAGTACCTCGGGACAGGTTGTTTATGGCTACACCTTC. Protein sequence: CASSTSGQVVYGYTF.

This chain connects TRBV5-1 to TRBJ1-1; D is perhaps TRBD1 (6 bases). Trimming left V 5 bases short and J 4 bases short, with 15 bases between. The germline V gene has CDR1 SGHRS and CDR2 YFSETQ. This CDR3 is 14 amino acids long. CDR3 nucleotides: TGCGCCAGCAGATACCGGGACACGAGCACTGAAGCTTTCTTT. Its translation: CASRYRDTSTEAFF.

J is TRBJ2-7 and V is TRBV7-2, with 10 positions matching TRBD2. V shed 5 bases, J shed 0 bases, and the junction held 4 bases outside the gene matches. In germline, CDR1 is SGHTA, CDR2 FQGNSA. The CDR3 totals 15 residues. The CDR3 bases are TGTGCCAGCAGCATCACTAGCGGGGTCTCCTACGAGCAGTACTTC. It is translated as CASSITSGVSYEQYF.

CDR3 DNA sequence: TGCGCCAGCAGCACGGGAGGGGGCCCTAGCACAGATACGCAGTATTTT. It codes for CASSTGGGPSTDTQYF. The genes are TRBV5-1 and TRBJ2-3; D possibly corresponds to TRBD2 (8 bases). Germline CDR1 reads SGHRS; CDR2 reads YFSETQ. The length of the CDR3 is 16 residues. Deletions cut 4 bases from V and 0 bases from J, with 15 bases between. Combining the CDR3 with reference TRBV5-1 and TRBJ2-3 gives the whole variable domain KAGVTQTPRYLIKTRGQQVTLSCSPISGHRSVSWYQQTPGQGLQFLFEYFSETQRNKGNFPGRFSGRQFSNSRSEMNVSTLELGDSALYLCASSTGGGPSTDTQYFGPGTRLTVL.

This clone occurred once. The genes are TRBV7-3 and TRBJ2-5; tentative D call: TRBD2 (5 bases). V shed 4 bases and J shed 4 bases, with 10 bases lying between them. In germline, CDR1 is SGHTA, CDR2 FQGTGA. The CDR3 is made up of 13 amino acids. The CDR3 loop reads CASSSAGGETQYF. In DNA, the CDR3 is TGTGCCAGCAGCTCTGCGGGTGGAGAGACCCAGTACTTC.